This paragraph reports one T cell receptor beta chain. Its antigen is not identified. Use of 60 Vbeta and 13 Jbeta primers characterized the PCR. Sequenced by immunoSEQ multiplex PCR; TCRdb stores in-frame clones only, minus some. The sample includes about 160,000 clones, around 84% of them seen just once. The data stem from a study of cytomegalovirus exposure and HLA in healthy donors. Study-level points and caveats: For most TCR beta V segments, an earlier analysis put the productive rate at about 90% or about 30% of the time. What was likely a sequencing artifact was a cluster of highly shared sequence variants.

V dropped 0 bases and J dropped 7; count of bases not matched to a gene: 3. CDR1 is GTSNPN, CDR2 SVGIG, per germline (reference sequence). The CDR3 loop spans 13 amino acids. The clonotype comes from a male donor in good health and CMV-seropositive. This sequence joins TRBV30 and TRBJ1-5, with TRBD1 matching over 7 bases. Sequencing was carried out using PBMCs. CDR3 coding DNA: TGTGCCTGGAGTGTAGACAGGGCCCAGCCCCAGCATTTT. Protein: CAWSVDRAQPQHF.